This is a list of T cell receptor beta chains from one sample in a study of blood T cell repertoires in COVID-19. Using immunoSEQ multiplex PCR, the repertoire was profiled, and TCRdb retains in-frame clones only, with some absent. The data contain under 250,000 clones, approximately 80% of them singletons. The specimen was peripheral blood. The receptors stem from a middle-aged man with acute or convalescent COVID-19. CDR3s include the opening cysteine and the closing phenylalanine or tryptophan. D genes are given only for firm matches. The size field is filled for only some rows; it gives once, few, many or a size class.

clone_size | j_call | d_call | v_call | cdr3_aa | cdr3_nt
few | TRBJ2-1 | - | TRBV5-1 | CASSIGSNNEQFF | TGCGCCAGCAGCATCGGGTCTAACAATGAGCAGTTCTTC
- | TRBJ2-1 | TRBD2 | TRBV5-4 | CASSLTSGIENEQFF | TGTGCCAGCAGCTTGACTAGCGGGATAGAGAATGAGCAGTTCTTC
- | TRBJ1-1 | TRBD1 | TRBV30 | CAWSATGGLTEAFF | TGTGCCTGGAGTGCGACAGGGGGCCTCACTGAAGCTTTCTTT
- | TRBJ1-5 | - | TRBV3-1/TRBV3-2 | CASSQGGGPRNNQPQHF | TGTGCCAGCAGCCAAGGAGGCGGCCCAAGGAACAATCAGCCCCAGCATTTT
- | TRBJ2-7 | TRBD1 | TRBV19 | CASSHRDRINEQYF | TGTGCCAGTAGTCACCGGGACAGGATAAACGAGCAGTACTTC
- | TRBJ1-5 | - | TRBV19 | CASSIESIRRNQPQHF | TGTGCCAGTAGTATAGAAAGCATCCGCCGCAATCAGCCCCAGCATTTT
- | TRBJ2-3 | - | TRBV12-2 | CASRLVDGLADSTDTQYF | TGTGCAAGTCGCTTAGTCGACGGACTAGCGGATAGCACAGATACGCAGTATTTT
- | TRBJ1-1 | TRBD1 | TRBV12-3/TRBV12-4 | CASSTQGYTEAFF | TGTGCCAGCAGCACACAGGGGTACACTGAAGCTTTCTTT
- | TRBJ1-2 | - | TRBV3-1/TRBV3-2 | CASSQSRGYGYTF | TGTGCCAGCAGCCAAAGCAGGGGCTATGGCTACACCTTC
- | TRBJ1-2 | - | TRBV28 | CASSSAGSTYGYTF | TGTGCCAGCAGTTCGGCAGGGTCTACCTATGGCTACACCTTC
- | TRBJ2-1 | - | TRBV3-1/TRBV3-2 | CASSQPQAGPSYNEQFF | TGTGCCAGCAGCCAACCTCAAGCGGGCCCGTCCTACAATGAGCAGTTCTTC
once | TRBJ1-1 | - | TRBV11-2 | CASSQGVTEAFF | TGTGCCAGCAGCCAAGGGGTTACTGAAGCTTTCTTT
once | TRBJ1-2 | - | TRBV9 | CASSVLSDNYGYTF | TGTGCCAGCAGCGTCCTTTCAGATAACTATGGCTACACCTTC
- | TRBJ2-5 | - | TRBV7-2 | CASSRGLTGETQYF | TGTGCCAGCAGCAGGGGACTCACTGGGGAGACCCAGTACTTC
once | TRBJ2-7 | - | TRBV7-9 | CASSPKVKGDTYEQYF | TGTGCCAGCAGCCCCAAGGTGAAGGGGGACACCTACGAGCAGTACTTC
few | TRBJ1-3 | - | TRBV10-3 | CAISEPQWGNTIYF | TGTGCCATCAGTGAACCCCAGTGGGGAAACACCATATATTTT